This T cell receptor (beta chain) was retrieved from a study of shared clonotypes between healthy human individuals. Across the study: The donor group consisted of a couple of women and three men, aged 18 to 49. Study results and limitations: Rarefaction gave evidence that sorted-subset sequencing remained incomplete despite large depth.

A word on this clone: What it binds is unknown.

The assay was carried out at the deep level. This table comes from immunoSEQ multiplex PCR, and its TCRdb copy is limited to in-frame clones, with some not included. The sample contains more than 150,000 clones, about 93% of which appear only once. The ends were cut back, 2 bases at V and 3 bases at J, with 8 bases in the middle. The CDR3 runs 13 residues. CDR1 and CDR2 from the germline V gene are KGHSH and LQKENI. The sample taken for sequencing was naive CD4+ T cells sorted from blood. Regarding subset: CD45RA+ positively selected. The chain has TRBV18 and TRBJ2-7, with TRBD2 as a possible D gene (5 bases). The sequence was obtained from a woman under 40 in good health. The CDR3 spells CASSPDYLYEQYF. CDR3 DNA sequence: TGTGCCAGCTCACCAGACTATCTCTACGAGCAGTACTTC.